The clone carrying this T cell receptor beta chain was counted between two and nine times. The antigen is undetermined. The data were obtained in a study of T-cell memory formation after mild COVID-19. Looking at the study overall: Across donors, TCR clusters were largely donor specific. Whole-study findings and limits: Pre-infection memory contained some responding clones, which suggested that cross-reactive memory had joined.

Trimming shortened V by 5 bases and J by 2 bases, and 15 bases separated the two germline ends. Germline CDR1 reads SEHNR; CDR2 reads FQNEAQ (reference sequence). The CDR3 is made up of 15 amino acids. TCRdb reprocessed the 5' RACE reads with MiXCR, giving one entry per CDR3 protein. The sample holds roughly 400,000 distinct CDR3 sequences, more than 20% seen once. Input material: PBMCs or a T cell subset sorted from them (not recorded which). The chain links TRBV7-9 to TRBJ1-1; D perhaps matches TRBD1 (6 bases). The TCR sequence derives from an adult woman who had mild COVID-19 (a few samples of this study predate the infection). Cell type and time point are not known. The CDR3 DNA reads TGTGCCAGCAGCAACCGGGACATCGTTAACACTGAAGCTTTCTTT. It is translated as CASSNRDIVNTEAFF.